In its sample, the clone carrying this T cell receptor beta chain was seen many times. This CDR3 spans 14 amino acids. V was pared by 2 bases and J by 4 bases, with 11 bases between. Germline assignment: CDR1 LNHDA and CDR2 SQIVND (reference sequence). The data were obtained in a study of patients with pleural tuberculosis. TCRdb redid the calling of the reads with MiXCR, one entry per CDR3 protein. The sample holds about 30,000 distinct CDR3 sequences; 18% are singletons and the top ten take 3.5% to 4.5%. This clonotype originated in a human donor with pleural tuberculosis. The source material was peripheral blood. V usage is TRBV19 and J usage is TRBJ1-2; no reliable D call. CDR3 nucleotides: TGTGCCAGTAGTATAATTGGGGATGGCTATGGCTACACCTTC. This gives the protein CASSIIGDGYGYTF.